The next 18 T cell receptor beta chains were all read from a single sample in a study of radiation and T cells in renal cell carcinoma. Indicated treatment: treatment-naive control, cytoreductive nephrectomy. Here immunoSEQ multiplex PCR was the method, and the copy in TCRdb shows in-frame clones only, minus some. The top ten clones hold around a fifth of a sample with some 25,000 clones, about 62% of them seen once. Sequences were derived from tumor tissue, sampled from a patient whose treatment was nephrectomy without radiotherapy. Receptors originate from a man between 35 and 55 years old with renal cell carcinoma.

This chain connects TRBV29-1 to TRBJ2-7; D is unresolved. Germline V CDR1 and CDR2: SQVTM, ANQGSEA. V shed 2 bases and J shed 4 bases, with 9 bases lying between them. This CDR3 region has 12 residues. CDR3 loop: CSVEIGPYEQYF. The CDR3 DNA reads TGCAGCGTTGAAATTGGACCATACGAGCAGTACTTC.

V usage is TRBV11-2 and J usage is TRBJ1-4; no clear D gene. CDR3 size: 14 residues. Germline CDR1 reads SGHAT; CDR2 reads FQNNGV. V was shortened by 0 bases and J by 8 bases, with 10 bases between the two germline ends. The CDR3 bases are TGTGCCAGCAGCTTAGATCTCAGATCCGAAAAACTGTTTTTT. It codes for CASSLDLRSEKLFF.

This chain uses TRBV6-5 with TRBJ1-2, with D hard to call. Deletions cut 2 bases from V and 0 bases from J, with 10 bases between. The V gene's germline CDR1 is MNHEY and CDR2 SVGAGI. The CDR3 contains 15 residues. CDR3 nucleotides: TGTGCCAGCAGTTACGGGAGGTTAGCTAACTATGGCTACACCTTC. This gives the protein CASSYGRLANYGYTF.

The V call is TRBV6-6, the J call TRBJ2-7; 7 bases are shared with TRBD2. The CDR3 contains 15 residues. With 6 bases clipped from V and 3 bases from J, the junction kept 11 bases outside the gene matches. Germline V CDR1 and CDR2: MNHNY, SVGAGI (reference sequence). The CDR3: CASSPGRGGGYEQYF. Here the CDR3 DNA reads TGTGCCAGCAGCCCGGGTCGGGGCGGGGGCTACGAGCAGTACTTC.

The chain recombines TRBV6-5 with TRBJ2-5, with TRBD1 as a possible D gene (6 bases). There are 14 residues in the CDR3. The V gene lost 5 bases and the J gene lost 5 bases, with 15 bases spanning the gap. CDR1 is MNHEY, CDR2 SVGAGI, per germline. The chain's CDR3 is CASSPRGGRETQYF. CDR3 in DNA: TGTGCCAGCAGTCCTCGTGGGGGCCGGGAGACCCAGTACTTC.

The chain combines TRBV4-1 with TRBJ2-2, with D perhaps matching TRBD2 (6 bases). CDR3 size: 15 residues. The germline V and J ends were trimmed by 4 bases and 1 base, with 10 bases remaining between them. CDR1 and CDR2 (germline): MGHRA, YSYEKL. CDR3 DNA sequence: TGCGCCAGCAGCCGCCAGGGACTGAACACCGGGGAGCTGTTTTTT. Translated: CASSRQGLNTGELFF.

The rearrangement joins TRBV7-3 to TRBJ2-1; 8 bases map to TRBD1. The trim removed 4 bases at V and 13 bases at J, leaving 6 bases unmatched. Germline CDR1 SGHTA, CDR2 FQGTGA. The length of the CDR3 is 12 residues. CDR3 region: CASSSGQGSQFF. CDR3 coding DNA: TGTGCCAGCAGCTCCGGACAGGGAAGTCAGTTCTTC.

The V gene is TRBV30, the J gene TRBJ1-2, with no clear D. Germline V gene data show CDR1 as GTSNPN and CDR2 as SVGIG (reference sequence). CDR3 length equals 12 residues. The germline V and J ends were trimmed by 7 bases and 5 bases, with 14 bases remaining between them. For the CDR3, the DNA is TGTGCCTCTTCCCGAGACGTATATGGCTACACCTTC. The encoded protein is CASSRDVYGYTF. The full variable domain, in which reference TRBV30 and TRBJ1-2 provide the parts outside the CDR3, is SQTIHQWPATLVQPVGSPLSLECTVEGTSNPNLYWYRQAAGRGLQLLFYSVGIGQISSEVPQNLSASRPQDRQFILSSKKLLLSDSGFYLCASSRDVYGYTFGSGTRLTVV.

This clone has a handful of counts. The chain carries TRBV13 and TRBJ1-2; TRBD1 is a possible D gene (6 bases). The CDR3 has 13 amino acids. Germline V CDR1 and CDR2: PRHDT, FYEKMQ (reference sequence). Trimming left V 0 bases short and J 8 bases short, with 10 bases between. Written as DNA, the CDR3 is TGTGCCAGCAGCTTAGGAGAGGGACAAGGCTACACCTTC. Translated: CASSLGEGQGYTF.

This chain links TRBV6-5 with TRBJ1-2; unclear D gene. V lost 6 bases to trimming and J lost 4 bases, with 18 bases between them. Per germline, CDR1 MNHEY and CDR2 SVGAGI. This CDR3 is 15 amino acids long. The CDR3 is CASRKEGARAYGYTF. Written as DNA, the CDR3 is TGTGCCAGCAGAAAAGAGGGAGCCCGGGCCTATGGCTACACCTTC.

This clone came up a few times. V gene TRBV19 combines with J gene TRBJ1-2, with 11 bases matching TRBD1. V dropped 7 bases and J dropped 7; count of bases not matched to a gene: 5. The CDR3 extends over 13 amino acids. Germline CDR1 and CDR2: LNHDA and SQIVND (reference sequence). The CDR3 protein is CASTRDRGAGYTF. CDR3 DNA: TGTGCCAGTACTAGGGACAGGGGGGCTGGCTACACCTTC.

The count of this clone is one. The V call is TRBV6-1, the J call TRBJ1-2; unclear D gene. V was trimmed by 2 bases and J by 5 bases, leaving 9 bases between them. Per the germline V gene, CDR1 is MNHNS and CDR2 is SASEGT. This CDR3 comprises 13 residues. The CDR3 region is CASSETRIYGYTF. CDR3 coding DNA: TGTGCCAGCAGTGAAACCAGGATTTATGGCTACACCTTC.

V is TRBV5-1 and J is TRBJ2-5; unclear D gene. Germline CDR1 and CDR2: SGHRS and YFSETQ. V was cut by 2 bases and J by 4 bases, with 12 bases left in between. CDR3 length: 14 residues. CDR3 sequence (DNA): TGCGCCAGCAGCTTCATGGGCCGAGGAGAGACCCAGTACTTC. This encodes CASSFMGRGETQYF.

This chain uses TRBV6-1 with TRBJ1-1; 9 bases agree with TRBD1. The junction had 8 bases not matched to a gene; V was cut back by 7 bases and J by 5 bases. CDR1 and CDR2 from the germline V gene are MNHNS and SASEGT. There are 14 residues in the CDR3. As DNA, the CDR3 is TGTGCCAGCACCGAAACAGGGGGCTGGACTGAAGCTTTCTTT. It is translated as CASTETGGWTEAFF.

This chain links TRBV10-3 with TRBJ1-2, with 10 bases that match TRBD1. The CDR3 runs 14 residues. The junction had 13 bases not matched to a gene; V was cut back by 7 bases and J by 11 bases. Germline CDR1 ENHRY, CDR2 SYGVKD. The chain's CDR3 is CAINLEGQGIGYTF. Here the CDR3 DNA reads TGTGCCATCAATCTAGAGGGACAGGGGATAGGTTACACCTTC.

The chain combines TRBV4-2 with TRBJ1-1, with D perhaps TRBD1 (6 bases). This CDR3 has 18 residues. V lost 0 bases, J lost 1 base, and 18 bases lay in between. The germline V gene encodes CDR1 LGHNA and CDR2 YNFKEQ. CDR3 residues: CASSQDTLESTGNTEAFF. The CDR3 coding sequence is TGTGCCAGCAGCCAAGATACCCTAGAATCGACAGGGAACACTGAAGCTTTCTTT.

This clone was seen a few times. The chain carries TRBV5-6 and TRBJ1-1; TRBD1 is a possible D gene (6 bases). This CDR3 spans 12 amino acids. Trimming left V 3 bases short and J 10 bases short, with 13 bases between. CDR1 is SGHDT, CDR2 YYEEEE, per germline. The CDR3 coding sequence is TGTGCCAGCAGCTGGGCAGGGGCGTTAGCTTTCTTT. Translation gives CASSWAGALAFF.

V usage is TRBV10-3 and J usage is TRBJ1-2; 7 nucleotides line up with TRBD1. Germline lookup yields CDR1 ENHRY and CDR2 SYGVKD. The J segment lost 5 bases and the V segment lost 8 bases, leaving 11 bases of the junction unmatched. CDR3 size: 14 residues. DNA for the CDR3: TGTGCCATCTTCCAAGACAGGGAGGGGTATGGCTACACCTTC. Encoded protein: CAIFQDREGYGYTF.